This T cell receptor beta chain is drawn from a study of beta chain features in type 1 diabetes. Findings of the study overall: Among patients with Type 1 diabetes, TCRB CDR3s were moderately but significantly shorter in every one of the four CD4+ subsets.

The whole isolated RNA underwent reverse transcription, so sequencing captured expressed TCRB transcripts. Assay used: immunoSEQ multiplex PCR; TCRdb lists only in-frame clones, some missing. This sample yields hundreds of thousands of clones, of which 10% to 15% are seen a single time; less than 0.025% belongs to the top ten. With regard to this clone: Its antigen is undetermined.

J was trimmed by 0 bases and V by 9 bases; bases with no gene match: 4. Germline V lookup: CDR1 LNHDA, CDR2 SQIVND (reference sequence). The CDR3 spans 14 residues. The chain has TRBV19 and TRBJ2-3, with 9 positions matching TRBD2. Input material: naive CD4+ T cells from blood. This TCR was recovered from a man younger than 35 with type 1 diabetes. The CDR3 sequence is CASTAGGSTDTQYF. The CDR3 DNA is TGTGCCAGCACAGCGGGGGGTAGCACAGATACGCAGTATTTT.